These 26 T cell receptor beta chains originate from one sample sequenced in a study of shared clonotypes between healthy human individuals. Measured with immunoSEQ multiplex PCR; TCRdb has only the in-frame clones, and not every one. The table lists 2 million to 2.5 million clones, 80% to 95% of them singletons. The sequenced material came from naive CD4+ T cells from PBMCs. Subset in this sample: CD45RA+ positively selected. Every receptor here comes from a man aged 18 to 30 in good health. Some clones in this sample may be carry-over from other donors' samples.

This clone was counted between two and nine times. The sample carries other DNA sequences with the same CDR3. CDR3 loop: CASSLGGNTIYF. The CDR3 nucleotides are TGTGCCAGCAGCTTGGGCGGAAACACCATATATTTT. The chain joins TRBV5-6 to TRBJ1-3; D call uncertain. The germline V gene has CDR1 SGHDT and CDR2 YYEEEE. CDR3 size: 12 residues. V was cut by 0 bases and J by 4 bases, with 2 bases left in between.

V gene TRBV28 combines with J gene TRBJ2-3, with 8 bases matching TRBD2. Looked up from germline, CDR1 is MDHEN and CDR2 is SYDVKM. The CDR3 spans 16 residues. V trimming: 6 bases; J trimming: 3 bases; junction bases outside the gene matches: 11. The CDR3 loop is CASSPTAGAGTDTQYF. DNA for the CDR3: TGTGCCAGCAGCCCTACAGCGGGAGCGGGAACAGATACGCAGTATTTT.

As to this clone: Other DNA sequences in the sample encode the same CDR3. V is TRBV5-4 and J is TRBJ2-7; a weak D match, TRBD2 (6 bases). V lost 0 bases and J 4 bases, leaving 8 bases between the germline ends. Germline V CDR1 and CDR2: SGHNT, YYREEE (reference sequence). This CDR3 region has 13 residues. In nucleotides, the CDR3 is TGTGCCAGCAGCTTGGCACGGGGGTACGAGCAGTACTTC. It yields the protein CASSLARGYEQYF.

J is TRBJ1-4 and V is TRBV30; D is undetermined. CDR1 and CDR2 (germline): GTSNPN, SVGIG (reference sequence). This CDR3 has 13 amino acids. The ends were cut back, 3 bases at V and 4 bases at J, with 9 bases in the middle. In DNA form, the CDR3 reads TGTGCCTGGAGAGGAGGATTTAATGAAAAACTGTTTTTT. This encodes CAWRGGFNEKLFF.

The genes are TRBV4-1 and TRBJ2-1; 7 nucleotides match TRBD2. The CDR3 runs 15 residues. J lost 7 bases, V lost 4 bases, and 10 bases had no gene match. CDR1 MGHRA and CDR2 YSYEKL come from the germline V gene. The CDR3 is CASSPPGTMGNEQFF. The DNA for the CDR3 is TGCGCCAGCAGCCCCCCGGGGACTATGGGGAATGAGCAGTTCTTC.

Only one count was recorded for this clone. CDR3 protein: CASSEAAGTEAFF. In nucleotides, the CDR3 is TGTGCCAGCAGTGAAGCGGCAGGCACTGAAGCTTTCTTT. The chain employs TRBV2 and TRBJ1-1; D is unclear. The CDR3 has 13 residues. V lost 0 bases, J lost 4 bases, and 6 bases lay in between. In germline, CDR1 is SNHLY, CDR2 FYNNEI.

This chain joins TRBV2 and TRBJ2-7; weak D call: TRBD2 (6 bases). The CDR3 is 15 amino acids. V lost 2 bases to trimming and J lost 1 base, with 12 bases between them. Per the germline V gene, CDR1 is SNHLY and CDR2 is FYNNEI. CDR3 bases: TGTGCCAGCAGTGAATGGCGGGAACCATCCTACGAGCAGTACTTC. Translation: CASSEWREPSYEQYF. Variable domain in full (rest from reference TRBV2 and TRBJ2-7): EPEVTQTPSHQVTQMGQEVILRCVPISNHLYFYWYRQILGQKVEFLVSFYNNEISEKSEIFDDQFSVERPDGSNFTLKIRSTKLEDSAMYFCASSEWREPSYEQYFGPGTRLTVT.

In this sample, this clone turned up once. The rearrangement joins TRBV7-6 to TRBJ2-7; D is undetermined. Germline V gene sequence: CDR1 SGHVS, CDR2 FNYEAQ. V lost 0 bases, J lost 2 bases, and 11 bases lay in between. This CDR3 has 15 amino acids. Here the CDR3 DNA reads TGTGCCAGCAGCTTAGCGATGAGCAAGGCCTACGAGCAGTACTTC. Amino acids: CASSLAMSKAYEQYF. Complete variable domain (other parts from reference TRBV7-6 and TRBJ2-7): GAGVSQSPRYKVTKRGQDVALRCDPISGHVSLYWYRQALGQGPEFLTYFNYEAQQDKSGLPNDRFSAERPEGSISTLTIQRTEQRDSAMYRCASSLAMSKAYEQYFGPGTRLTVT.

J is TRBJ2-4 and V is TRBV6-1; D call uncertain. This CDR3 spans 15 amino acids. V was cut by 7 bases and J by 5 bases, with 18 bases left in between. Germline V gives CDR1 MNHNS, CDR2 SASEGT. The CDR3 DNA sequence: TGTGCCAGCACTCCCCCTAAGTTTTTTGAAAACATTCAGTACTTC. It yields the protein CASTPPKFFENIQYF.

The rearrangement uses TRBV10-3 and TRBJ1-2; D is perhaps TRBD1 (6 bases). The CDR3 is made up of 13 amino acids. CDR1 and CDR2 from the germline V gene are ENHRY and SYGVKD. V lost 10 bases and J lost 4, with 16 bases in between. The CDR3 reads CASGAQGVYGYTF. Here the CDR3 DNA reads TGTGCCAGCGGAGCACAGGGAGTCTATGGCTACACCTTC.

This clone appeared a single time. The CDR3 nucleotides are TGTGCCAGCAGCAGATACGGACAGGGTGACTACGAGCAGTACTTC. Translation: CASSRYGQGDYEQYF. This chain links TRBV2 with TRBJ2-7; TRBD1 aligns across 8 bases. This CDR3 region has 15 residues. Germline V gives CDR1 SNHLY, CDR2 FYNNEI. J lost 3 bases, V lost 6 bases, and 10 bases had no gene match.

The chain is built from TRBV6-5 and TRBJ2-7; 9 nucleotides match TRBD1. This CDR3 contains 15 residues. Germline CDR1 and CDR2: MNHEY and SVGAGI. The trim removed 6 bases at V and 0 bases at J, leaving 6 bases unmatched. CDR3 in DNA: TGTGCCAGCAGCCGGACAGGGGTAGGCTCCTACGAGCAGTACTTC. Protein sequence: CASSRTGVGSYEQYF.

The J gene is TRBJ2-3, the V gene TRBV2; 10 bases are a match to TRBD2. The germline V gene encodes CDR1 SNHLY and CDR2 FYNNEI. The CDR3 consists of 16 residues. J lost 4 bases, V lost 3 bases, and 7 bases had no gene match. This CDR3 is CASSDGLAVEADTQYF. For the CDR3, the DNA is TGTGCCAGCAGTGACGGACTAGCGGTAGAGGCAGATACGCAGTATTTT.

The chain is built from TRBV25-1 and TRBJ2-6; D unclear. V shed 8 bases and J shed 4 bases, with 12 bases lying between them. The CDR3 runs 14 residues. CDR1 and CDR2 (germline): MGHDK, SYGVNS. CDR3 amino acids: CASSKSVGANVLTF. In DNA form, the CDR3 reads TGTGCCAGCTCAAAGAGTGTAGGGGCCAACGTCCTGACTTTC. Using reference TRBV25-1 and TRBJ2-6 for the parts outside the CDR3, the full variable domain is EADIYQTPRYLVIGTGKKITLECSQTMGHDKMYWYQQDPGMELHLIHYSYGVNSTEKGDLSSESTVSRIRTEHFPLTLESARPSHTSQYLCASSKSVGANVLTFGAGSRLTVL.

In the case of this clone: The junction does not match germline at one end; this may be a read error. V usage is TRBV5-1 and J usage is TRBJ2-4, with 11 bases aligning to TRBD2. Per germline, CDR1 SGHRS and CDR2 YFSETQ. The CDR3 runs 15 residues. Here the CDR3 DNA reads TGCGCCAGCAGTTTGGGACTAGCGGTTAAAAACATTCAGTACTTC. Translating gives CASSLGLAVKNIQYF.

The chain joins TRBV7-2 to TRBJ1-4; tentative D call: TRBD1 (5 bases). V was cut by 5 bases and J by 0 bases, with 16 bases left in between. The CDR3 is made up of 17 amino acids. Germline V gene data show CDR1 as SGHTA and CDR2 as FQGNSA. CDR3 nucleotide sequence: TGTGCCAGCAGCCCTCGACCAGGGATTTCAACTAATGAAAAACTGTTTTTT. Translated, it gives CASSPRPGISTNEKLFF. Full variable domain (outside the CDR3, taken from reference TRBV7-2 and TRBJ1-4): GAGVSQSPSNKVTEKGKDVELRCDPISGHTALYWYRQSLGQGLEFLIYFQGNSAPDKSGLPSDRFSAERTGGSVSTLTIQRTQQEDSAVYLCASSPRPGISTNEKLFFGSGTQLSVL.

This chain connects TRBV30 to TRBJ1-4, with TRBD1 as a possible D gene (5 bases). This CDR3 has 14 amino acids. Germline V gene sequence: CDR1 GTSNPN, CDR2 SVGIG (reference sequence). Trimming removed 6 bases at V and 5 bases at J, with 16 bases between. CDR3 sequence: CACQGMGVNEKLFF. The CDR3, as DNA: TGTGCCTGCCAAGGGATGGGGGTAAATGAAAAACTGTTTTTT.

The chain recombines TRBV5-5 with TRBJ2-7; 8 bases are a match to TRBD1. V gave up 6 bases and J gave up 4 bases; unmatched junction bases: 9. There are 14 residues in the CDR3. Germline CDR1 is SGHKS and CDR2 is YYEKEE (reference sequence). CDR3 sequence reads: CASILGQGIYEQYF. CDR3 DNA sequence: TGTGCCAGCATCCTCGGACAGGGAATTTACGAGCAGTACTTC.

This chain uses TRBV5-1 with TRBJ2-3; TRBD1 matches 9 bases. CDR1 and CDR2 from the germline V gene are SGHRS and YFSETQ. The CDR3 has 14 amino acids. The ends lost 0 bases at V and 10 bases at J; junction bases unmatched: 6. CDR3 amino acids: CASSLGQGVGPQYF. For the CDR3, the DNA is TGCGCCAGCAGCTTGGGACAGGGGGTCGGCCCGCAGTATTTT.

The chain uses TRBV6-5 and TRBJ2-1; D not certain. Germline assignment: CDR1 MNHEY and CDR2 SVGAGI. V was shortened by 6 bases and J by 3 bases, with 12 bases between the two germline ends. The CDR3 runs to 14 residues. The chain's CDR3 is CASRRTGLYNEQFF. The CDR3 region has the DNA TGTGCCAGCAGGCGCACCGGGCTCTACAATGAGCAGTTCTTC.

CDR3 amino acids: CASSLDTSNNYGYTF. CDR3 DNA: TGTGCCAGCAGCTTAGACACTTCGAATAACTATGGCTACACCTTC. This chain connects TRBV7-2 to TRBJ1-2, with unresolved D. The CDR3 runs to 15 residues. CDR1 SGHTA and CDR2 FQGNSA come from the germline V gene. V dropped 1 base and J dropped 1 base, with 10 bases sitting between them.

The V and J genes are TRBV4-3 and TRBJ2-7, with D unresolved. The CDR3 extends over 15 amino acids. Germline V gene lookup returns CDR1 LGHNA and CDR2 YSLEER. V was shortened by 1 base and J by 3 bases, with 13 bases between the two germline ends. The DNA of the CDR3 is TGCGCCAGCAGCCAAGTTTTCGGTGCACGCTACGAGCAGTACTTC. Translation gives CASSQVFGARYEQYF.

The CDR3 DNA sequence: TGTGCCAGCAGCGCACGTACGCTCACAGATACGCAGTATTTT. Protein: CASSARTLTDTQYF. The rearrangement joins TRBV27 to TRBJ2-3, with D unclear. V was clipped by 6 bases and J by 2 bases, with 12 bases between them. Germline lookup yields CDR1 MNHEY and CDR2 SMNVEV (reference sequence). The CDR3 spans 14 residues.

The chain has TRBV18 and TRBJ1-1; possible D gene TRBD1, 6 bases. CDR3 length equals 15 residues. Trimming shortened V by 6 bases and J by 5 bases, and 19 bases separated the two germline ends. Germline CDR1 KGHSH, CDR2 LQKENI. CDR3 sequence reads: CASSPSSGARTEAFF. The CDR3 nucleotides read TGTGCCAGCTCCCCATCTTCAGGGGCTCGGACTGAAGCTTTCTTT.

Of note for this clone: The sample has other DNA sequences that encode this CDR3 too. V gene TRBV5-1 combines with J gene TRBJ2-5; D unclear. CDR3 length equals 14 residues. The germline V and J ends were trimmed by 1 base and 0 bases, with 7 bases remaining between them. CDR1 and CDR2 (germline): SGHRS, YFSETQ. In DNA form, the CDR3 reads TGCGCCAGCAGCTTGAGTGGGAACCAAGAGACCCAGTACTTC. Protein product: CASSLSGNQETQYF.

The chain carries TRBV7-3 and TRBJ2-1, with 10 bases matching TRBD2. This CDR3 comprises 16 residues. Losses at the gene ends were 1 base for V and 9 bases for J; bases not matched to a gene: 9. Looked up from germline, CDR1 is SGHTA and CDR2 is FQGTGA. The CDR3: CASSLIPSGGSSEQFF. Written as DNA, the CDR3 is TGTGCCAGCAGCTTAATCCCTAGCGGGGGCTCGAGTGAGCAGTTCTTC. The whole variable domain, remainder taken from reference TRBV7-3 and TRBJ2-1, is GAGVSQTPSNKVTEKGKYVELRCDPISGHTALYWYRQSLGQGPEFLIYFQGTGAADDSGLPNDRFFAVRPEGSVSTLKIQRTERGDSAVYLCASSLIPSGGSSEQFFGPGTRLTVL.